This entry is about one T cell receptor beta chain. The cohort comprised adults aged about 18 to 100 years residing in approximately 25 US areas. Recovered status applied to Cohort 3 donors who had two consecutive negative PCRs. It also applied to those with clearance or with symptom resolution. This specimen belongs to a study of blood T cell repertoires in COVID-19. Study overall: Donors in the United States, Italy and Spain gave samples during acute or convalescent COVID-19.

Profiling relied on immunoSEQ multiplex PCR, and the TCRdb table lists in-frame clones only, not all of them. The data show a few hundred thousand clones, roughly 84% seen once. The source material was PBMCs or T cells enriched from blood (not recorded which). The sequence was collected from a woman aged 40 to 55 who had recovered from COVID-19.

CDR3 sequence: CASSEALYGTGQNTEAFF. DNA for the CDR3: TGTGCCAGCAGTGAAGCGCTATACGGGACAGGACAGAACACTGAAGCTTTCTTT. The chain links TRBV6-1 to TRBJ1-1, with 8 bases fitting TRBD1. Trimming took 0 bases from V and 1 from J; bases not matched to a gene: 10. Germline CDR1 MNHNS, CDR2 SASEGT. There are 18 residues in the CDR3.